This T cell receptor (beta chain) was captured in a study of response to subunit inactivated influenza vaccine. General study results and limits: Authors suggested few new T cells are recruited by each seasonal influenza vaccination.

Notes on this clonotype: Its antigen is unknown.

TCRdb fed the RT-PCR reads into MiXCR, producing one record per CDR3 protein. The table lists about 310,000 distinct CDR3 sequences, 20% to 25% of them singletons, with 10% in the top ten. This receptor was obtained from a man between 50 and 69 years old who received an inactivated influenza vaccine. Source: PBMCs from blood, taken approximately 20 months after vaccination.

The CDR3 region has the DNA TGTGCCAGCAGTTACCACAGGACAGTTATGAACACTGAAGCTTTCTTT. Translated: CASSYHRTVMNTEAFF. The chain joins TRBV6-5 to TRBJ1-1; D might be TRBD1 (6 bases). Germline CDR1 MNHEY, CDR2 SVGAGI. The length of the CDR3 is 16 residues. With 2 bases removed from V and 0 bases from J, the gap between germline ends came to 13 bases.